This T cell receptor (beta chain) was observed in a study of blood T cell repertoires in COVID-19 (dated by TCRdb to about 2020). Background for the entire study: Collaborator samples came from the United States, Italy and Spain and covered acute and convalescent phases of COVID-19. Where available, HLA class I and class II types were obtained from metadata supplied by the sample provider rather than from assay-based typing. The dataset comprised deeply sampled blood TCRbeta repertoires from subjects exposed to, actively infected with, or recovered from COVID-19. A freely available public database, intended as a resource for researchers studying the immune response to SARS-CoV-2, is where the repertoires were released. Nearly every sample came with metadata listing a de-identified subject ID, COVID-19 status, age in years and sex. The material from the prospective study consisted of cDNA or gDNA derived from T cells, B-cell-depleted T cells, or PBMCs. Samples were obtained from the ongoing ImmuneRACE study (first 160 participants) and from 1,200 or so subjects provided by 6 global collaborators.

On this clone itself: The specificity of this receptor is unknown. There are no base qualities to consult, and no much larger clone falls within one base.

The trim is 8 bases for V and 7 bases for J, with a gap of 18 bases between the germline ends. From the cysteine up to the phenylalanine, the CDR3 has a length of 14 residues. Of all the DNA, just the CDR3 is kept, 42 bases in frame from base 1. From a lookup of the germline V gene (reference sequence), CDR1 and CDR2 are LNHDA and SQIVND. The paper's findings and limits, for the study overall: Clinical and demographic metadata were provided uncurated, with the amount varying by source and participant.

In Seattle, one collaborating source enrolled patients while the infection was active and tracked those patients longitudinally over the course of disease. Each collaborating institution followed its own protocols to collect whole blood in K2EDTA tubes. For TCRbeta analysis, collaborators shipped samples in one of three forms: frozen whole blood, isolated PBMCs, or DNA extracted from either of those sample types. TCRbeta CDR3 regions were amplified from genomic DNA by means of the immunoSEQ Assay, a bias-controlled multiplex PCR. In the authors' own workflow: Within the assay, amplification of reference gene primers was used to estimate how many nucleated cells each sample contained. Sequence reads were collapsed and filtered to measure the absolute abundance of every unique TCRbeta CDR3 rearrangement. For each sample, productive Simpson clonality was calculated as the square root of Simpson's diversity index over productive rearrangements. This immuneACCESS table, as held by TCRdb, lists in-frame sequences with V and J called but not all clones. Of the missing ones, under half trace to an unresolved V gene in checked studies; the others have no known cause. That table gives V, J and clone size, and the DNA gave D and trimming. Recorded for this sample are about 190,000 clones; about 81% of them occurred a single time. The ten largest clones take up 10% to 15% of the sample.

The sequence was obtained from a woman of 80 years or more with COVID-19, enrolled during active disease. Specimen: peripheral blood. The chain links TRBV19 with TRBJ2-1; the D gene is perhaps TRBD2, on 7 matching bases. The nucleotide sequence reads TGTGCCAGTCAGCCCCGGGGGGCGGGGAATGAGCAGTTCTTC. Its product reads: CASQPRGAGNEQFF.